This record looks at one T cell receptor (beta chain) sequence and its context. Its antigen is still unknown. It has no much larger one-base neighbor in the sample; base qualities were not kept. Taken from the germline V gene, the CDR1 and CDR2 loops are SNHLY and FYNNEI. The CDR3 measures 14 amino acids from cysteine to phenylalanine. The DNA shown is the 42-base CDR3, in frame from base 1. V was cut back by 7 bases and J by 0 bases, leaving a gap of 9 bases between them. Whole blood was collected in K2EDTA tubes by collaborating institutions according to the institutions' own protocols. For TCRbeta analysis, collaborator samples were shipped as frozen whole blood, as isolated PBMCs, or as DNA extracted from either sample type. This specimen belongs to a study of blood T cell repertoires in COVID-19 (dated by TCRdb to about 2020). Background for the entire study: The collaborator samples originated in the United States, Italy and Spain and spanned the acute and convalescent phases of COVID-19. The prospective study material was composed of cDNA or gDNA derived from T cells, B-cell-depleted T cells, or PBMCs. Subjects who had been exposed to COVID-19, were actively infected with it, or had recovered from it provided the deeply sampled blood TCRbeta repertoires that made up the dataset. A freely available public database, intended as a resource for researchers studying the immune response to SARS-CoV-2, is where the repertoires were released. Samples came from the ongoing ImmuneRACE study (first 160 participants) plus 1,254 subjects from 6 global collaborators. A de-identified subject ID, COVID-19 status, age in years and sex were almost always included in the sample metadata. Where available, HLA class I and class II types were obtained from metadata supplied by the sample provider rather than from assay-based typing.

The immunoSEQ Assay, a bias-controlled multiplex PCR, was used to amplify TCRbeta CDR3 regions from genomic DNA. Turning to the authors' computational methods: Nucleated cell counts per sample were estimated from amplification of reference gene primers within the assay. To quantify the absolute abundance of each unique TCRbeta CDR3 rearrangement, sequence reads were collapsed and filtered. Productive Simpson clonality was computed per sample as the square root of Simpson's diversity index over productive rearrangements. In its TCRdb copy, this immuneACCESS table keeps in-frame sequences only and misses some clones. Where compared with another copy, unresolved V genes explain less than half of these, and the others have no known cause. V and J calls and clone size are given by that table; D and trimming were obtained from the DNA. The sample data list approximately 30,000 clones, and about 80% of these were observed just once. The ten most abundant clones make up about 40% of the sample.

Overall results and qualifications from the work: The quantity of clinical and demographic metadata differed by source and by participant and was supplied without curation.

The receptor was isolated from a man between 65 and 85 years old with acute or convalescent COVID-19. Sequences were obtained from peripheral blood. Recombination joined TRBV2 with TRBJ1-4; there is no confident call for the D gene. The sequence in DNA is TGTGCCAGCACGCGAACGACAACTAATGAAAAACTGTTTTTT. Its protein product is CASTRTTTNEKLFF.